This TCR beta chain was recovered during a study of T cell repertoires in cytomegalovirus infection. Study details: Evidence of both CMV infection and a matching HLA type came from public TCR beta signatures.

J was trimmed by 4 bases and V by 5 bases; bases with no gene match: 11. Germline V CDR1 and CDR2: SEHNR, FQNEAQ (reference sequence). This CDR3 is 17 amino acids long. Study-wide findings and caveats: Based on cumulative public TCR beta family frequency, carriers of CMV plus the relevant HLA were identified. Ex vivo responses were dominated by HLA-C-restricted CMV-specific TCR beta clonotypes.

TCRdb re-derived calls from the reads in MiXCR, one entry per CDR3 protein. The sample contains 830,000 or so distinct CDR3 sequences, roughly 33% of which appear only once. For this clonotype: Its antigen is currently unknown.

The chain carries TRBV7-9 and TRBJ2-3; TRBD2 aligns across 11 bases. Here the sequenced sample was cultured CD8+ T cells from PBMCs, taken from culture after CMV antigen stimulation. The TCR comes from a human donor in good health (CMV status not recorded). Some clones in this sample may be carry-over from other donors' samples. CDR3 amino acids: CASSHIAGGSPADTQYF. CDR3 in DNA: TGTGCCAGCAGCCACATAGCGGGGGGGTCCCCCGCAGATACGCAGTATTTT.